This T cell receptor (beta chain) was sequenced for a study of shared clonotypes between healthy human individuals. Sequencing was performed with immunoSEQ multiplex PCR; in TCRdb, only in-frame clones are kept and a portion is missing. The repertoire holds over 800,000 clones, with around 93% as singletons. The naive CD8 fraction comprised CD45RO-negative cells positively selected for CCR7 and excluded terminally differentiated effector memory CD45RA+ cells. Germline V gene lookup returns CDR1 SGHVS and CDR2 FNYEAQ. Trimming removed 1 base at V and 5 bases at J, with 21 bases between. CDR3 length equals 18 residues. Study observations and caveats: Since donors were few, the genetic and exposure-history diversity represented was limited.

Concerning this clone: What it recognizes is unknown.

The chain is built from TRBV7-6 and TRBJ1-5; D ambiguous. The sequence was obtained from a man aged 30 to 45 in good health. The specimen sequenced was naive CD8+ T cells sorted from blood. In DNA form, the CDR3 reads TGTGCCAGCAGCTTAGGGGCTCCATTCGCGGGCAGTGATCAGCCCCAGCATTTT. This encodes CASSLGAPFAGSDQPQHF.